This T cell receptor beta chain was recovered during a study of T cells after posttransplantation cyclophosphamide. Only in-frame clones appear in the TCRdb table, and some are missing; sequencing was by immunoSEQ multiplex PCR. The sample includes approximately 32,000 clones, 85% to 90% of them seen just once. In regard to this clone: As yet, its antigen is unknown.

The V and J ends lost 3 bases and 5 bases respectively, with 8 bases between them. This CDR3 is 13 amino acids long. The V gene's germline CDR1 is SGHTA and CDR2 FQGTGA. Broader study findings: TRB overlap between skin or GI tissue T cells and blood was limited. Donor-recipient repertoire similarity was low at 1-2 months, rising over year one. After PTCy, TRB diversity resembled that of CNI/methotrexate controls.

The receptor was isolated from a woman aged 40 to 50 with a blood cancer, CMV-positive, and with a related stem cell donor. Sample: PBMCs. The chain is built from TRBV7-3 and TRBJ2-1, with unresolved D. CDR3 protein: CASSFGGNNEQFF. The CDR3 nucleotides are TGTGCCAGCAGCTTCGGCGGTAACAATGAGCAGTTCTTC.